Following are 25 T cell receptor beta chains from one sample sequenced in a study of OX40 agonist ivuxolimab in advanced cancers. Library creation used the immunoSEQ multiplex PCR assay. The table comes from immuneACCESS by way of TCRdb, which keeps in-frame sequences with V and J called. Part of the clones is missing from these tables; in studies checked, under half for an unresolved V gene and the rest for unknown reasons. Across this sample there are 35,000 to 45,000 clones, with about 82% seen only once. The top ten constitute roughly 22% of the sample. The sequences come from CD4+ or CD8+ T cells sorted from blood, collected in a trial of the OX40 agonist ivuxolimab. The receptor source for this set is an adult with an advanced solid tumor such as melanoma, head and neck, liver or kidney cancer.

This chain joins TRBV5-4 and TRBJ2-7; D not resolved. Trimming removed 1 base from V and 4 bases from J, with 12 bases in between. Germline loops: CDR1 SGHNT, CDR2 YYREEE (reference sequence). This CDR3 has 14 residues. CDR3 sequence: CASSLRQSPYEQYF. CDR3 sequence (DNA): TGTGCCAGCAGCTTGCGGCAGTCTCCATACGAGCAGTACTTC. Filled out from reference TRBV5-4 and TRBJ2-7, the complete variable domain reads ETGVTQSPTHLIKTRGQQVTLRCSSQSGHNTVSWYQQALGQGPQFIFQYYREEENGRGNFPPRFSGLQFPNYSSELNVNALELDDSALYLCASSLRQSPYEQYFGPGTRLTVT.

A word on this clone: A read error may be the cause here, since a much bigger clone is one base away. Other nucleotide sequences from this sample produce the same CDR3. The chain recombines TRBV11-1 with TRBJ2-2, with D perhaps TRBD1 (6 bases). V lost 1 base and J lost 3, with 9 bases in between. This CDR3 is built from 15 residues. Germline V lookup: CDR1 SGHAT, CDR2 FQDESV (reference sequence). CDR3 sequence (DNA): TGTGCCAGCAGCTTAGGGCAGGGGCACACCGGGGAGCTGTTTTTT. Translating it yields CASSLGQGHTGELFF.

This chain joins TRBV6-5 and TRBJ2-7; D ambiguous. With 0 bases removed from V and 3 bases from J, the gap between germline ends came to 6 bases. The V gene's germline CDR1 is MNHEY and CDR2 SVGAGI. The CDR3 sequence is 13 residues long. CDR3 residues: CASSYSMNYEQYF. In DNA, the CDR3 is TGTGCCAGCAGTTACTCGATGAACTACGAGCAGTACTTC.

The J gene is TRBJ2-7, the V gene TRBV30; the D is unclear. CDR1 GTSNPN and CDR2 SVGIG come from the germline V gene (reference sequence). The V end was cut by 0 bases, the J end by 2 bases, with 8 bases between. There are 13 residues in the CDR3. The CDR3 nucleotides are TGTGCCTGGAGTGTAGCTCAGGCCTACGAGCAGTACTTC. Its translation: CAWSVAQAYEQYF.

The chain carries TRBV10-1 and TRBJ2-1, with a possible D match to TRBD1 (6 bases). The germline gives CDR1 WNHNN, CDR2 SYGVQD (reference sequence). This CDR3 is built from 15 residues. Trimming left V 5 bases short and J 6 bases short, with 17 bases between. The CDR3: CASSPRDTLSNEQFF. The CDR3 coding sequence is TGCGCCAGCAGTCCGAGGGACACCTTGTCCAATGAGCAGTTCTTC.

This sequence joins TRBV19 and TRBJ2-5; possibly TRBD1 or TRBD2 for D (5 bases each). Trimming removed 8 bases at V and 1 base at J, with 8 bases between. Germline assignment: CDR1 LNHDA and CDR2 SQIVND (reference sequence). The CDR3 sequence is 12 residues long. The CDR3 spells CASAGAQETQYF. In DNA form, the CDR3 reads TGTGCCAGTGCCGGGGCCCAAGAGACCCAGTACTTC.

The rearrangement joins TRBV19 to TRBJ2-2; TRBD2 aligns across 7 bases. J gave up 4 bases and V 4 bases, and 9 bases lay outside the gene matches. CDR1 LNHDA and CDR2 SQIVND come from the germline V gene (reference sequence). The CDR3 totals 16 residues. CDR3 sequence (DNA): TGTGCCAGTAGTACCGGGACTACACGATCCACCGGGGAGCTGTTTTTT. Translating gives CASSTGTTRSTGELFF.

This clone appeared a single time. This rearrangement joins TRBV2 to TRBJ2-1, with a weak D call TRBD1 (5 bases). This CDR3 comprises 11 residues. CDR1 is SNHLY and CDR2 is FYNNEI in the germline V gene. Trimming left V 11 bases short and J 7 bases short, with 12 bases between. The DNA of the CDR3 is TGTGCCGGGAATAGGGGTAATGAGCAGTTCTTC. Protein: CAGNRGNEQFF. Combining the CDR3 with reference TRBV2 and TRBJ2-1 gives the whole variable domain EPEVTQTPSHQVTQMGQEVILRCVPISNHLYFYWYRQILGQKVEFLVSFYNNEISEKSEIFDDQFSVERPDGSNFTLKIRSTKLEDSAMYFCAGNRGNEQFFGPGTRLTVL.

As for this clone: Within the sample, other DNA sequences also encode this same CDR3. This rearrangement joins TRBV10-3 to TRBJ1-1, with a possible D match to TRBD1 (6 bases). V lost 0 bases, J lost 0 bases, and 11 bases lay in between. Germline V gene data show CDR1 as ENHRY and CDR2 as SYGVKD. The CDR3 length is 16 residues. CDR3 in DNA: TGTGCCATCAGTGAGTCCGCGGGGGCCTTGAACACTGAAGCTTTCTTT. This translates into CAISESAGALNTEAFF.

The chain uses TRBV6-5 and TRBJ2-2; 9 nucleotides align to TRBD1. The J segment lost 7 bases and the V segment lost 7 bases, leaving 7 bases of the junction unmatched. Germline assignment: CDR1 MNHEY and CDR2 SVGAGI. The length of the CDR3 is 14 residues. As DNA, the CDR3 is TGTGCCAGCACCGCGGACAGGGGAGGCGGGGAGCTGTTTTTT. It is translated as CASTADRGGGELFF.

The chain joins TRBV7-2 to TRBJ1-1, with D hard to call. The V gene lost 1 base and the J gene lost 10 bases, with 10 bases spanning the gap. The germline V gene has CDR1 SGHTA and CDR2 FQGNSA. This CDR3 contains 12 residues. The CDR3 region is CASSLVGDGAFF. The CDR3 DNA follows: TGTGCCAGCAGCTTAGTGGGAGACGGAGCTTTCTTT. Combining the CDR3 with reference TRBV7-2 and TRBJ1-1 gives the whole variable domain GAGVSQSPSNKVTEKGKDVELRCDPISGHTALYWYRQSLGQGLEFLIYFQGNSAPDKSGLPSDRFSAERTGGSVSTLTIQRTQQEDSAVYLCASSLVGDGAFFGQGTRLTVV.

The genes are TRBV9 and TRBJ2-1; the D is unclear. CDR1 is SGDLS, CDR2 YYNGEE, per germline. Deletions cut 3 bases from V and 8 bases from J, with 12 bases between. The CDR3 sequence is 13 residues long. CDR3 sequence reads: CASSAGPAHEQFF. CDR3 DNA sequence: TGTGCCAGCAGCGCCGGTCCCGCTCATGAGCAGTTCTTC.

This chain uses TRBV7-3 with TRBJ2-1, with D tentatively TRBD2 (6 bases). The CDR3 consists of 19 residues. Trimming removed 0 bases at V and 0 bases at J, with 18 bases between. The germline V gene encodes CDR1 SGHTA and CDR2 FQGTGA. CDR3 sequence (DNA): TGTGCCAGCAGCTTAACGGGCCGTGGCGGGGAACGCTCCTACAATGAGCAGTTCTTC. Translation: CASSLTGRGGERSYNEQFF.

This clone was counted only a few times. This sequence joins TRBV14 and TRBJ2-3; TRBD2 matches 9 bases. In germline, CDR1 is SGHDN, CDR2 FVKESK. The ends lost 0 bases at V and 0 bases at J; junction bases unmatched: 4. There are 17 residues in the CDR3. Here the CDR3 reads CASSQDVAGASTDTQYF. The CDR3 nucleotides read TGTGCCAGCAGCCAAGACGTAGCGGGGGCGAGCACAGATACGCAGTATTTT.

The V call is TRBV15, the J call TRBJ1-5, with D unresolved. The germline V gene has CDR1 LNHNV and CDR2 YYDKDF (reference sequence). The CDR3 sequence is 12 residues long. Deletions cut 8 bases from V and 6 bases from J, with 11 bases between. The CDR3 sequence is CATAQTGQPQHF. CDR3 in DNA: TGTGCCACCGCTCAGACGGGTCAGCCCCAGCATTTT.

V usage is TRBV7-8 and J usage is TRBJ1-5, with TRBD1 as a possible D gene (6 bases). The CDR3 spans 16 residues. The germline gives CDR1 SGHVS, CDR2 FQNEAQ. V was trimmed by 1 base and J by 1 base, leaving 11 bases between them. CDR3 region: CASSLVPGASNQPQHF. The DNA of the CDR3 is TGTGCCAGCAGCTTAGTACCAGGGGCAAGCAATCAGCCCCAGCATTTT.

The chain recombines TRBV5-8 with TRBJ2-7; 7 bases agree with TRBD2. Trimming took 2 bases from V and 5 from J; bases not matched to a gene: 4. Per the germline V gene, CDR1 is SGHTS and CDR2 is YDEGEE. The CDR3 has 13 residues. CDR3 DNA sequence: TGTGCCAGCAGCTTTGGACGGGGGGACGAGCAGTACGTC. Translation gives CASSFGRGDEQYV.

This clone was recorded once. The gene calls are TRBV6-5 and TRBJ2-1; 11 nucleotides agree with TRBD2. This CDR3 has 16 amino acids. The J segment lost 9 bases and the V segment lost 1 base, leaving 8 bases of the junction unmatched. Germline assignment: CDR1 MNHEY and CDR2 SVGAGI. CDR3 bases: TGTGCCAGCAGTTACTTGGGACTAGCGGCGGTTGGTGAGCAGTTCTTC. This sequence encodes CASSYLGLAAVGEQFF.

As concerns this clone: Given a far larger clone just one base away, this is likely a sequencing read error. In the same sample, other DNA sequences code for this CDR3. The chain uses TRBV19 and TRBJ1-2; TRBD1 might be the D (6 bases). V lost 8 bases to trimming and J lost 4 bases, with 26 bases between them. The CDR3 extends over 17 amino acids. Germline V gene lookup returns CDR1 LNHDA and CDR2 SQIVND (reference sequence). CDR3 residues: CASRPGGTGTRFYGYTF. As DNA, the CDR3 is TGTGCCAGTCGTCCCGGGGGTACCGGGACACGCTTCTATGGCTACACCTTC.

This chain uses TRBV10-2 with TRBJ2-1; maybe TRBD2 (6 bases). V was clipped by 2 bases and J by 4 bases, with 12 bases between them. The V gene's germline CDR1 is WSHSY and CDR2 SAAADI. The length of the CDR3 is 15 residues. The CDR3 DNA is TGCGCCAGCAGTGAGGACGGGAGCTCATACAATGAGCAGTTCTTC. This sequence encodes CASSEDGSSYNEQFF.

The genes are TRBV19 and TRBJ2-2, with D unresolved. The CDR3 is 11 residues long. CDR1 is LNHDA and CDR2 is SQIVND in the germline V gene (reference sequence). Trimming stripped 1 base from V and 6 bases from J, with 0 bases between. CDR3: CASSIAGELFF. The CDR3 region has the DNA TGTGCCAGTAGTATAGCCGGGGAGCTGTTTTTT.

The CDR3 nucleotides read TGCGCCAGCAGCCAAGTTTCTTCCCGGACGGATCCAGATGGCTACACCTTC. It encodes CASSQVSSRTDPDGYTF. The chain carries TRBV4-3 and TRBJ1-2; no clear D. Germline lookup yields CDR1 LGHNA and CDR2 YSLEER. The CDR3 is 17 amino acids. V lost 1 base and J 6 bases, leaving 21 bases between the germline ends.

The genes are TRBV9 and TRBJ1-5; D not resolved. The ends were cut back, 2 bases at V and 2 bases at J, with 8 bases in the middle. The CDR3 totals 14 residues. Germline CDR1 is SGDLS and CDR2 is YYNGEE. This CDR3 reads CASSVSSGNQPQHF. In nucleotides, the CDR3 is TGTGCCAGCAGCGTCAGTTCTGGCAATCAGCCCCAGCATTTT. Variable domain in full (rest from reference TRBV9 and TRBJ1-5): DSGVTQTPKHLITATGQRVTLRCSPRSGDLSVYWYQQSLDQGLQFLIQYYNGEERAKGNILERFSAQQFPDLHSELNLSSLELGDSALYFCASSVSSGNQPQHFGDGTRLSIL.

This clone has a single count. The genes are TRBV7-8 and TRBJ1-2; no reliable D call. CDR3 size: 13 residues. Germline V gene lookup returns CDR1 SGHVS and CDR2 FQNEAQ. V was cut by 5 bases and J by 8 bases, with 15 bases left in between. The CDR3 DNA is TGTGCCAGCAGCCCGGGTTTTCTGGGGGGCTACACCTTC. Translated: CASSPGFLGGYTF.

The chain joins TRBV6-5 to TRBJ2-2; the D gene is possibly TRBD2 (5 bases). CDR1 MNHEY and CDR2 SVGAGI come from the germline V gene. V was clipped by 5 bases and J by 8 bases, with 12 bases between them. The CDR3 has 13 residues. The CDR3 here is CASSTQRAGELFF. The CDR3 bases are TGTGCCAGCAGTACCCAGAGGGCGGGGGAGCTGTTTTTT.